In its sample, the clone carrying this T cell receptor (beta chain) was seen a few times. The target antigen is unknown. Molecular-barcoded quantitative 5'-RACE produced these TCR beta libraries. Each CDR3 protein is one row after TCRdb ran MiXCR on the 5' RACE reads. Among roughly 180,000 distinct CDR3 sequences listed, roughly 13% were seen once. The CDR3 totals 16 residues. V lost 1 base and J 0 bases, leaving 9 bases between the germline ends. The germline V gene encodes CDR1 SGHTA and CDR2 FQGNSA. The data stem from a study of CD8 T cells in ankylosing spondylitis. General study results and limits: Fewer than 10 highly homologous variants made up a TCR beta motif that seemed to typify ankylosing spondylitis blood. As for the disease-linked clones, they showed a CD8+ phenotype and occurred at relatively low frequencies in peripheral blood. Disease-linked clones reportedly showed significant enrichment in matched ankylosing spondylitis synovial fluid.

The source material was blood, either unsorted or a sorted T cell fraction (not recorded which). The clonotype was recovered from a female donor with ankylosing spondylitis or in good health (not recorded which). This rearrangement joins TRBV7-2 to TRBJ2-2; D is ambiguous. The DNA of the CDR3 is TGTGCCAGCAGCTTAGAACAGATTCCGAACACCGGGGAGCTGTTTTTT. The encoded protein is CASSLEQIPNTGELFF.